These 9 T cell receptor beta chains originate from one sample sequenced in a study of control samples from healthy donors and cancer patients. Produced via immunoSEQ multiplex PCR; TCRdb's table is partial and in-frame only. The sample consists of more than 85,000 clones, approximately 90% of them appearing once. Sequencing was performed on blood. These receptors came from a woman aged 45-65 years in good health.

The chain links TRBV3-1 (or the pseudogene TRBV3-2) to TRBJ1-1; no reliable D call. CDR3 length: 12 residues. Deletions cut 6 bases from V and 3 bases from J, with 8 bases between. Germline V lookup: CDR1 LGHDT, CDR2 YNNKEL (reference sequence). The CDR3 is CASRRLDTEAFF. CDR3 in DNA: TGTGCCAGCAGGAGGCTGGACACTGAAGCTTTCTTT.

This chain uses TRBV30 with TRBJ2-1, with a possible D match to TRBD1 (6 bases). In germline, CDR1 is GTSNPN, CDR2 SVGIG (reference sequence). The CDR3 extends over 14 amino acids. Trimming pared 1 base from V and 6 bases from J, leaving 13 bases between. The CDR3 loop reads CAWSEGQPFNEQFF. CDR3 DNA: TGTGCCTGGAGTGAGGGACAACCGTTCAATGAGCAGTTCTTC.

The V and J genes are TRBV7-9 and TRBJ1-2; the D is unclear. V dropped 2 bases and J dropped 6 bases, with 13 bases sitting between them. The CDR3 runs to 14 residues. Germline CDR1 reads SEHNR; CDR2 reads FQNEAQ (reference sequence). CDR3 coding DNA: TGTGCCAGCAGCTTAATTGCATCAAGGAATGGCTACACCTTC. This gives the protein CASSLIASRNGYTF. The full variable domain, its missing parts supplied by reference TRBV7-9 and TRBJ1-2, is DTGVSQNPRHKITKRGQNVTFRCDPISEHNRLYWYRQTLGQGPEFLTYFQNEAQLEKSRLLSDRFSAERPKGSFSTLEIQRTEQGDSAMYLCASSLIASRNGYTFGSGTRLTVV.

The V call is TRBV6-5, the J call TRBJ1-5; D is perhaps TRBD1 (5 bases). This CDR3 is 13 amino acids long. Germline CDR1 and CDR2: MNHEY and SVGAGI. Trimming took off 4 bases at V and 7 bases at J, with 11 bases between the two ends. This CDR3 reads CASSSGFKQPQHF. In DNA form, the CDR3 reads TGTGCCAGCAGTTCAGGGTTTAAGCAGCCCCAGCATTTT.

The CDR3 region has the DNA TGTGCCAGCACTCGCGAGCGGGGCACAGATACGCAGTATTTT. This sequence encodes CASTRERGTDTQYF. This chain uses TRBV2 with TRBJ2-3, with a tentative D call TRBD2 (6 bases). Germline CDR1 and CDR2: SNHLY and FYNNEI. Trimming shortened V by 7 bases and J by 1 base, and 12 bases separated the two germline ends. This CDR3 comprises 14 residues.

This chain uses TRBV7-9 with TRBJ2-5, with 12 bases fitting TRBD2. This CDR3 comprises 18 residues. Trimming removed 5 bases from V and 4 bases from J; junction bases left unmatched: 14. The germline V gene has CDR1 SEHNR and CDR2 FQNEAQ (reference sequence). The CDR3 bases are TGTGCCAGCAGCCAGGGACTAGCGGGCTTTGTGGGTGGAGAGACCCAGTACTTC. Amino acid sequence: CASSQGLAGFVGGETQYF. The whole variable domain, filled in from reference TRBV7-9 and TRBJ2-5, reads DTGVSQNPRHKITKRGQNVTFRCDPISEHNRLYWYRQTLGQGPEFLTYFQNEAQLEKSRLLSDRFSAERPKGSFSTLEIQRTEQGDSAMYLCASSQGLAGFVGGETQYFGPGTRLLVL.

The chain is built from TRBV6-5 and TRBJ1-1, with D possibly matching TRBD1 (5 bases). Trimming pared 2 bases from V and 5 bases from J, leaving 12 bases between. Germline-derived CDR1 and CDR2 are MNHEY and SVGAGI. The CDR3 runs to 14 residues. This chain's CDR3 is CASSYQGRTTEAFF. The CDR3 DNA sequence: TGTGCCAGCAGTTACCAGGGACGGACGACTGAAGCTTTCTTT.

V usage is TRBV12-3 or TRBV12-4 and J usage is TRBJ1-2; tentative D call: TRBD1 (5 bases). V was shortened by 3 bases and J by 8 bases, with 13 bases between the two germline ends. The CDR3 length is 13 residues. The CDR3 DNA follows: TGTGCCAGCAGTTTGGGGGGGTATAGGGGCTACACCTTC. Translating gives CASSLGGYRGYTF.

V and J are TRBV6-5 and TRBJ1-2, with D perhaps TRBD1 (5 bases). This CDR3 comprises 15 residues. The V gene's germline CDR1 is MNHEY and CDR2 SVGAGI. The V end was cut by 6 bases, the J end by 0 bases, with 14 bases between. DNA for the CDR3: TGTGCCAGCAGGACACCAGGGAAAGCTAACTATGGCTACACCTTC. Residues: CASRTPGKANYGYTF.